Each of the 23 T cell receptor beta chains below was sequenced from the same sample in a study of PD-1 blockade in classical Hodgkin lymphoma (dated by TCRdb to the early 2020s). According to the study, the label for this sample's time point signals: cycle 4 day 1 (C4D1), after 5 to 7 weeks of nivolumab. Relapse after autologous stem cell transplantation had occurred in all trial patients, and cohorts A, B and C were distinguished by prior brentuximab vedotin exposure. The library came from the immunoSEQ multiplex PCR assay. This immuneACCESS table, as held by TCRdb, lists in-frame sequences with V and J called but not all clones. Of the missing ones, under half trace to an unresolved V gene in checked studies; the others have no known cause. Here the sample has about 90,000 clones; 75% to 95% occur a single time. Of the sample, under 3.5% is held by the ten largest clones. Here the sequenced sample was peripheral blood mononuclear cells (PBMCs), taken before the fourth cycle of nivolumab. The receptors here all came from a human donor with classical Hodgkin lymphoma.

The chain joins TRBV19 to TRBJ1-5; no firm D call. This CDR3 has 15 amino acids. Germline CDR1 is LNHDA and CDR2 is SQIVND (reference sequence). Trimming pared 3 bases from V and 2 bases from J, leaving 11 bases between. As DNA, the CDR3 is TGTGCCAGTAGTATCATGCCGAGAGGCAATCAGCCCCAGCATTTT. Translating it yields CASSIMPRGNQPQHF.

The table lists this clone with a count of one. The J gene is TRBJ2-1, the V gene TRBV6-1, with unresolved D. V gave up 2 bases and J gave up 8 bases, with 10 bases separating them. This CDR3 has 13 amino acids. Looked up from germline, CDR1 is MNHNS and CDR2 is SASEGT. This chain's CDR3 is CASSELGSYEQFF. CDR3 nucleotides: TGTGCCAGCAGTGAACTGGGATCGTATGAGCAGTTCTTC.

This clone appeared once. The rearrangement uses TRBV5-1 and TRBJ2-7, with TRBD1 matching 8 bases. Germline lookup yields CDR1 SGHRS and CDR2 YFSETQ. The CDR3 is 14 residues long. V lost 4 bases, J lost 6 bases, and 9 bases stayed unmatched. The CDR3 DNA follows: TGCGCCAGCAGCCATGGACAGGGCGGCCTCGAGCAGTACTTC. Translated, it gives CASSHGQGGLEQYF.

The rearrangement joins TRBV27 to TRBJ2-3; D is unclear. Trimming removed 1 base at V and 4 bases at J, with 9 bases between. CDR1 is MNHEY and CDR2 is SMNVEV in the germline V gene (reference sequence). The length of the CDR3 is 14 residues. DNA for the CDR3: TGTGCCAGCAGTTTATTAGGGCCGTCAGATACGCAGTATTTT. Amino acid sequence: CASSLLGPSDTQYF.

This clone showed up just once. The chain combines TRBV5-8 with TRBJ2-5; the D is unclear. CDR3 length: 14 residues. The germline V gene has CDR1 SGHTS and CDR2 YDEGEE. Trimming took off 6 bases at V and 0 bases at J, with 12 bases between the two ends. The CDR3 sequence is CASTLTTYQETQYF. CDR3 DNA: TGTGCCAGCACCCTAACCACGTACCAAGAGACCCAGTACTTC.

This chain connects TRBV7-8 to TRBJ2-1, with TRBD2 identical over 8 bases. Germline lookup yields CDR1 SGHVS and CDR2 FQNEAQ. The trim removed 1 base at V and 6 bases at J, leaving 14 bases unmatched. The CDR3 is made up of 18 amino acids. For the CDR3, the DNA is TGTGCCAGCAGCTTAGTTAGTCCGGGGGGGGTTAAGGGCAATGAGCAGTTCTTC. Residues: CASSLVSPGGVKGNEQFF.

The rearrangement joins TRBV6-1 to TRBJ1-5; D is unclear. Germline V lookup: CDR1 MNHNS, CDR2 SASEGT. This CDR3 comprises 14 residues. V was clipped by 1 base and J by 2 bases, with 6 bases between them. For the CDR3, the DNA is TGTGCCAGCAGTGAAGTTAGCCGCAATCAGCCCCAGCATTTT. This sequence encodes CASSEVSRNQPQHF.

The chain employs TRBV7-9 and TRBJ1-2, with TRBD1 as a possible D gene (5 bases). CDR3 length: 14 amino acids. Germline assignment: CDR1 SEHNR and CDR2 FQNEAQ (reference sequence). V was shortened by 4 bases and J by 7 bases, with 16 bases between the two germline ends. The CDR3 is CASSSREGSGGYTF. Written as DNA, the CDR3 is TGTGCCAGCAGCTCCCGCGAGGGGTCAGGTGGCTACACCTTC.

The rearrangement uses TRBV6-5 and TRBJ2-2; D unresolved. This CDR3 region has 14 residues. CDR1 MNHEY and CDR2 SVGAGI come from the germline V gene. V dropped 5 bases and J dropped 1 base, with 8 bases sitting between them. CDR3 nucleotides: TGTGCCAGCAGTAGGCAGGTGAACACCGGGGAGCTGTTTTTT. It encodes CASSRQVNTGELFF.

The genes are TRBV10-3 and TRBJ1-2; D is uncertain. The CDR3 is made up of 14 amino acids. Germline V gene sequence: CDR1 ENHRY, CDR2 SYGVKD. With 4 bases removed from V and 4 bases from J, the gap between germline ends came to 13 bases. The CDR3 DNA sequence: TGTGCCATCAGTGGGTCCGCCGAGGGCTATGGCTACACCTTC. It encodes CAISGSAEGYGYTF.

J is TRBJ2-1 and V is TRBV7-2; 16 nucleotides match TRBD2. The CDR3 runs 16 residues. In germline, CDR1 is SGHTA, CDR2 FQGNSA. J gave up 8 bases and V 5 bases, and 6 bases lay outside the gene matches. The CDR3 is CASSLGTSGGVDEQFF. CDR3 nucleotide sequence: TGTGCCAGCAGCCTTGGGACTAGCGGGGGGGTGGATGAGCAGTTCTTC.

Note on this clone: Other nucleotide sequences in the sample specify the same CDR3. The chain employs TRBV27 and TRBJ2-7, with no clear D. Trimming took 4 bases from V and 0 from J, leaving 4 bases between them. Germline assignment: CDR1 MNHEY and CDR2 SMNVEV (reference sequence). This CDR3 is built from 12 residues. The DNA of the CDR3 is TGTGCCAGCAGTTCGAGCTCCTACGAGCAGTACTTC. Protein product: CASSSSSYEQYF.

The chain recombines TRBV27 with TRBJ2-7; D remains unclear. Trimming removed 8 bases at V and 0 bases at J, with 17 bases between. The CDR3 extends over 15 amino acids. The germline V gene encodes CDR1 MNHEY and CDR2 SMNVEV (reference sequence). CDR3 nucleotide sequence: TGTGCCAGCCGTCCATATTCAGCCAACTCCTACGAGCAGTACTTC. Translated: CASRPYSANSYEQYF.

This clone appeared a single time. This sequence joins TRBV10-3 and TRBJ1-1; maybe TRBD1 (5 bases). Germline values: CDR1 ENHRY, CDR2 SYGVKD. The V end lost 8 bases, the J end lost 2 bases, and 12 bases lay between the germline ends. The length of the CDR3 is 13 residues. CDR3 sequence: CAISRGPNTEAFF. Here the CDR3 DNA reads TGTGCCATCTCCCGGGGCCCAAACACTGAAGCTTTCTTT.

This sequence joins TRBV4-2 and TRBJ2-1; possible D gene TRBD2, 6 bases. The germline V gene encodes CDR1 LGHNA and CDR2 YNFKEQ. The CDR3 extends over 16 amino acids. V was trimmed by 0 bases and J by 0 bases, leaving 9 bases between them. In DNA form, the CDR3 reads TGTGCCAGCAGCCAAGAGCGGGGAAGCTCCTACAATGAGCAGTTCTTC. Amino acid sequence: CASSQERGSSYNEQFF.

CDR3 sequence: CASSLLDPYSYEQYF. CDR3 nucleotides: TGTGCCAGCAGCCTACTAGACCCTTACTCCTACGAGCAGTACTTC. J is TRBJ2-7 and V is TRBV5-6; TRBD2 might be the D (5 bases). The V gene lost 4 bases and the J gene lost 0 bases, with 14 bases spanning the gap. The germline CDR1 and CDR2 sequences are SGHDT and YYEEEE. This CDR3 spans 15 amino acids.

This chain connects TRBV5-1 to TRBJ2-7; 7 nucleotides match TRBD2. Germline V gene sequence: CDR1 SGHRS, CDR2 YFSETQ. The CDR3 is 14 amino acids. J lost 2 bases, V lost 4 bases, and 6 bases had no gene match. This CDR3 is CASSRGDFPYEQYF. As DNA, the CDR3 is TGCGCCAGCAGCCGGGGGGACTTCCCCTACGAGCAGTACTTC.

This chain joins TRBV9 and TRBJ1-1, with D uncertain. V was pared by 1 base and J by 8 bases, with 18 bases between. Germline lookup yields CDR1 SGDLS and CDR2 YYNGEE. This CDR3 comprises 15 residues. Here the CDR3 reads CASSVSGRLGLEAFF. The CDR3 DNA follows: TGTGCCAGCAGCGTATCGGGCCGCCTGGGGTTGGAAGCTTTCTTT.

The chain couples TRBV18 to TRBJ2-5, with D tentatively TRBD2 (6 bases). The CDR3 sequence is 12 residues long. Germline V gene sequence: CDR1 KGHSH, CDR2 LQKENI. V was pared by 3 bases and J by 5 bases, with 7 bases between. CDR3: CASSPGGETQYF. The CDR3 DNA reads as TGTGCCAGCTCACCTGGGGGGGAGACCCAGTACTTC. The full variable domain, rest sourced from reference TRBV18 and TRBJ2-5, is NAGVMQNPRHLVRRRGQEARLRCSPMKGHSHVYWYRQLPEEGLKFMVYLQKENIIDESGMPKERFSAEFPKEGPSILRIQQVVRGDSAAYFCASSPGGETQYFGPGTRLLVL.

The CDR3 nucleotides are TGTGCCAGCAGGAGTACAGGGGGATTTTGGGGCTACACCTTC. It yields the protein CASRSTGGFWGYTF. V and J are TRBV27 and TRBJ1-2, with 8 bases that match TRBD1. This CDR3 has 14 amino acids. Germline CDR1 and CDR2: MNHEY and SMNVEV (reference sequence). V was clipped by 6 bases and J by 8 bases; unmatched bases: 11.

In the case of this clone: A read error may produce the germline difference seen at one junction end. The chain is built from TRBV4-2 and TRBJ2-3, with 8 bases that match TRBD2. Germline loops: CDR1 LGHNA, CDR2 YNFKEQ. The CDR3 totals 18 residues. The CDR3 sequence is CASNQDLMSGGPSDTQYF. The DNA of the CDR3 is TGTGCCAGCAACCAAGATTTGATGTCGGGGGGGCCTTCTGATACGCAGTATTTT.

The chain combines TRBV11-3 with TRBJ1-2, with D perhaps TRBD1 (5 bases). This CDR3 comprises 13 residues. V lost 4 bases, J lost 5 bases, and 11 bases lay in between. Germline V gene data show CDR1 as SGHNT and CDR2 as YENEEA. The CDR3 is CASSSRGGYGYTF. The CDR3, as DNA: TGTGCCAGCAGCTCCCGGGGGGGTTATGGCTACACCTTC.

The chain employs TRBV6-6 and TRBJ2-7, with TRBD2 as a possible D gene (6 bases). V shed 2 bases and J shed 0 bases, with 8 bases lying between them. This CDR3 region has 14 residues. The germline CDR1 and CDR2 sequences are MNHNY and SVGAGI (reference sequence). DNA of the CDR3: TGTGCCAGCAGTTACCGGGACTCCTCCTACGAGCAGTACTTC. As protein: CASSYRDSSYEQYF.